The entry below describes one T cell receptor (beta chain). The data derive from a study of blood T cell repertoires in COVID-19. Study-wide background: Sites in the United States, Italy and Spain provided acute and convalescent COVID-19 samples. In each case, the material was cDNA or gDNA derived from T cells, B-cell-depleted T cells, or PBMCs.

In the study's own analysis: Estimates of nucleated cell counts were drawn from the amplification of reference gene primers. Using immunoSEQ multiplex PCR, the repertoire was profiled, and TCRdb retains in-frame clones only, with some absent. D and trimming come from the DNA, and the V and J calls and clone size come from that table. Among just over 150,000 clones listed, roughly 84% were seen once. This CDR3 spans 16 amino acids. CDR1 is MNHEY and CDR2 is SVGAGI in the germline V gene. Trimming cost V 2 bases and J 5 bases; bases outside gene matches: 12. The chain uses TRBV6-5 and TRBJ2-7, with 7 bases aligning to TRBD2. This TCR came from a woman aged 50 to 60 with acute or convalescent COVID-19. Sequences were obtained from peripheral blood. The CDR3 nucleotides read TGTGCCAGCAGTTACACCCTGGGACTAATCGACGACGAGCAGTACTTC. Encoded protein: CASSYTLGLIDDEQYF.